These 10 T cell receptor beta chains were all obtained from the same sample, sequenced in a study of blood T cells in healthy people across ages. A second PCR, run for roughly 7 to 12 cycles, used a sample-barcoded 5' primer plus a J-beta primer mix. From the 5' RACE reads, TCRdb called clonotypes with MiXCR, one entry per CDR3 protein. The table has 780,000 or so distinct CDR3 sequences, 45% to 70% seen once; the top ten hold about a quarter. Sequenced: blood. The receptors come from a man aged 35-49 years in good health.

The chain links TRBV10-3 to TRBJ2-1, with TRBD1 as a possible D gene (6 bases). Germline CDR1 reads ENHRY; CDR2 reads SYGVKD. The length of the CDR3 is 13 residues. V gave up 6 bases and J gave up 13 bases, with 19 bases separating them. The CDR3, as DNA: TGTGCCATCAGCGGCGAGGACAGAGAGACCCAGTTCTTC. Its protein product is CAISGEDRETQFF.

This clonotype was seen just once. CDR3 loop: CASSLIGDQETQYF. The CDR3 nucleotides are TGCGCCAGCAGCTTAATCGGGGACCAAGAGACCCAGTACTTC. This rearrangement joins TRBV5-1 to TRBJ2-5; D possibly corresponds to TRBD2 (5 bases). The CDR3 has 14 amino acids. V gave up 2 bases and J gave up 0 bases, with 8 bases separating them. Germline V lookup: CDR1 SGHRS, CDR2 YFSETQ.

This chain connects TRBV9 to TRBJ2-5; D not certain. The CDR3 contains 12 residues. The V end was cut by 4 bases, the J end by 5 bases, with 9 bases between. Germline CDR1 reads SGDLS; CDR2 reads YYNGEE. For the CDR3, the DNA is TGTGCCAGCAGCACCCAAGGGGAGACCCAGTACTTC. Amino acids: CASSTQGETQYF.

A single count supports this clonotype. The chain is built from TRBV14 and TRBJ2-1; possibly TRBD2 for D (6 bases). Germline CDR1 reads SGHDN; CDR2 reads FVKESK. V was trimmed by 10 bases and J by 4 bases, leaving 26 bases between them. The CDR3 extends over 17 amino acids. The CDR3 DNA sequence: TGTGCCACCTCTCCGGTGAACGGGGGTATTCGATACAATGAGCAGTTCTTC. Protein sequence: CATSPVNGGIRYNEQFF.

The genes are TRBV20-1 and TRBJ1-2; D perhaps matches TRBD1 (5 bases). Deletions cut 4 bases from V and 4 bases from J, with 13 bases between. Germline lookup yields CDR1 DFQATT and CDR2 SNEGSKA (reference sequence). The length of the CDR3 is 13 residues. The CDR3, as DNA: TGCAGTGCTATTGTGGGGGAAAGCTATGGCTACACCTTC. Its protein product is CSAIVGESYGYTF.

As regards this clonotype: One end of the junction fails to match germline, which may point to a read error. The rearrangement uses TRBV20-1 and TRBJ1-6, with 7 positions matching TRBD1. The germline CDR1 and CDR2 sequences are DFQATT and SNEGSKA (reference sequence). The CDR3 loop spans 15 amino acids. The CDR3 DNA is TGCAGTGCTAGACCACCTCGGGACAGTCATTCGCCCCTCCACTTT. Translated, it gives CSARPPRDSHSPLHF.

This chain joins TRBV27 and TRBJ1-1; 7 nucleotides line up with TRBD1. The germline gives CDR1 MNHEY, CDR2 SMNVEV (reference sequence). The length of the CDR3 is 15 residues. Trimming removed 5 bases from V and 5 bases from J; junction bases left unmatched: 11. CDR3 bases: TGTGCCAGCAGTAAACAGGGGATCGGGTGGACTGAAGCTTTCTTT. Its protein product is CASSKQGIGWTEAFF.

The sample holds a few counts of this clonotype. The chain joins TRBV7-2 to TRBJ2-5; a possible D gene is TRBD1 (6 bases). CDR3 size: 14 residues. V lost 3 bases to trimming and J lost 5 bases, with 13 bases between them. The germline CDR1 and CDR2 sequences are SGHTA and FQGNSA. CDR3 nucleotides: TGTGCCAGCAGCTTTTTCAGGGGTTGGGAGACCCAGTACTTC. This translates into CASSFFRGWETQYF. Looking up the rest from reference TRBV7-2 and TRBJ2-5 gives the full variable domain: GAGVSQSPSNKVTEKGKDVELRCDPISGHTALYWYRQSLGQGLEFLIYFQGNSAPDKSGLPSDRFSAERTGGSVSTLTIQRTQQEDSAVYLCASSFFRGWETQYFGPGTRLLVL.

This clonotype was seen a handful of times. The chain links TRBV20-1 to TRBJ1-1; 7 bases match TRBD1. This CDR3 contains 13 residues. Per germline, CDR1 DFQATT and CDR2 SNEGSKA (reference sequence). The CDR3, as DNA: TGCAGAGCGGGGGGACAGCCGAACACTGAAGCTTTCTTT. Amino acid sequence: CRAGGQPNTEAFF.

The DNA of the CDR3 is TGTGCCAGCACTATGACTAGGATAAAAGAGACCCAGTACTTC. Its protein product is CASTMTRIKETQYF. The chain combines TRBV12-3 or TRBV12-4 with TRBJ2-5; TRBD2 might be the D (6 bases). CDR3 size: 14 residues. The germline V and J ends were trimmed by 7 bases and 3 bases, with 15 bases remaining between them.